This T cell receptor beta chain is drawn from a study of blood T cells in healthy people across ages. Looked up from germline, CDR1 is SEHNR and CDR2 is FQNEAQ (reference sequence). Losses at the gene ends were 5 bases for V and 1 base for J; bases not matched to a gene: 8. The CDR3 covers 17 residues. A sample-barcoded 5' primer and a J-beta primer mix were used in a second PCR of roughly 6 to 11 cycles. A tag from a template-switch adaptor with 12 random nucleotides marked each cDNA molecule. Every sample returned 2.5 million or more CDR3-containing paired-end reads. MiXCR, applied by TCRdb to the 5' RACE reads, yields one record per CDR3 protein. The sample has about 640,000 distinct CDR3 sequences, around three fifths seen once; the top ten hold approximately 37%.

The sample taken for sequencing was blood. The genes are TRBV7-9 and TRBJ2-3; 11 positions agree with TRBD2. The receptor was derived from a man aged 55 to 70 in good health. CDR3 region: CASSRESLAGGTDTQYF. In DNA, the CDR3 is TGTGCCAGCAGCCGAGAATCACTAGCGGGGGGCACAGATACGCAGTATTTT.